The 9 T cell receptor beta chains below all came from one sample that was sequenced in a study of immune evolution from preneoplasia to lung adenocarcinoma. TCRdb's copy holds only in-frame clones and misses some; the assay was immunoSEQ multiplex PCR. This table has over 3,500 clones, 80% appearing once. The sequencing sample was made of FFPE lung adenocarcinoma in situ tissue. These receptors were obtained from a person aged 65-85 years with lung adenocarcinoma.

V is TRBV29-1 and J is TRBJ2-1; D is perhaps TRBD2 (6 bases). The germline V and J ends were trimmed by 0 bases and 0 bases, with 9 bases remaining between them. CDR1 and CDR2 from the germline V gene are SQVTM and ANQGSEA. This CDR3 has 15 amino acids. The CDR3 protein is CSVEDSGSSYNEQFF. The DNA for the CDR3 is TGCAGCGTTGAAGATAGCGGAAGCTCCTACAATGAGCAGTTCTTC.

As DNA, the CDR3 is TGTGCCAGCAGCAAGGGATCTCAGGCCAACGTCCTGACTTTC. Translation gives CASSKGSQANVLTF. This chain uses TRBV6-4 with TRBJ2-6; D not resolved. The V gene lost 6 bases and the J gene lost 6 bases, with 12 bases spanning the gap. There are 14 residues in the CDR3. Germline loops: CDR1 MRHNA, CDR2 SNTAGT.

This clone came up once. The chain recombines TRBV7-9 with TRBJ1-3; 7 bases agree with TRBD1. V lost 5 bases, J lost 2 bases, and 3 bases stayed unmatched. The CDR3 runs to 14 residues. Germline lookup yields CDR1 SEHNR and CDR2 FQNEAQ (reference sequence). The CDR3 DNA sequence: TGTGCCAGCAGCAAGACAGGGCCTGGAAACACCATATATTTT. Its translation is CASSKTGPGNTIYF.

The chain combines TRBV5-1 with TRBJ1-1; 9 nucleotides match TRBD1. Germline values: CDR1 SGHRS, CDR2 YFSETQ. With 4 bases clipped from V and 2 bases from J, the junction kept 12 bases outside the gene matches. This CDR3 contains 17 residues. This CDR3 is CASSKTIGQGTNTEAFF. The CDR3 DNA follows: TGCGCCAGCAGCAAGACTATAGGACAGGGGACAAACACTGAAGCTTTCTTT.

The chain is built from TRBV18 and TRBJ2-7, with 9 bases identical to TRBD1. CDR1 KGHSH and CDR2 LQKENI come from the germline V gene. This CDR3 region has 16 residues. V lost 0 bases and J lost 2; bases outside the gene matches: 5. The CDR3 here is CASSPPTGGGPYEQYF. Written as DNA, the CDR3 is TGTGCCAGCTCACCACCAACAGGGGGCGGACCCTACGAGCAGTACTTC.

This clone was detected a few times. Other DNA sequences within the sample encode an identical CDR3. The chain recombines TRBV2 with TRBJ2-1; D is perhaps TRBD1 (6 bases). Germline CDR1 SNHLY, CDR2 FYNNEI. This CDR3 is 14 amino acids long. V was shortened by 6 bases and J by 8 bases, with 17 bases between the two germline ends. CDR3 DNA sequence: TGTGCCAGCAGGACCGGGACATCAGACCATGAGCAGTTCTTC. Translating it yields CASRTGTSDHEQFF.

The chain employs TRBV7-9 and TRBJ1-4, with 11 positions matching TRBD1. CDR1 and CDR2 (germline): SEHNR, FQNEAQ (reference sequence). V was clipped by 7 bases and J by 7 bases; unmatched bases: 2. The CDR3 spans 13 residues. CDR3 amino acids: CASKGTGGEKLFF. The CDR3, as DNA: TGTGCCAGCAAGGGGACAGGGGGTGAAAAACTGTTTTTT.

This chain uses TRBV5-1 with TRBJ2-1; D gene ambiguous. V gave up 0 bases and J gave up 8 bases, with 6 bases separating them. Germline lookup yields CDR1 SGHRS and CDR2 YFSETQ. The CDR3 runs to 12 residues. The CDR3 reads CASSLDLDEQFF. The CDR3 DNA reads TGCGCCAGCAGCTTGGACCTCGATGAGCAGTTCTTC. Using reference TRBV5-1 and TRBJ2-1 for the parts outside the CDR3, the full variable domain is KAGVTQTPRYLIKTRGQQVTLSCSPISGHRSVSWYQQTPGQGLQFLFEYFSETQRNKGNFPGRFSGRQFSNSRSEMNVSTLELGDSALYLCASSLDLDEQFFGPGTRLTVL.

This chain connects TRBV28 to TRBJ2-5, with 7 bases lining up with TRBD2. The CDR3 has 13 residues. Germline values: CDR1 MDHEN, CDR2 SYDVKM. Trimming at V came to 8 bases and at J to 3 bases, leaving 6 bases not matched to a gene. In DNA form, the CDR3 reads TGTGCCAGCGGTGGCGGGACTAAAGAGACCCAGTACTTC. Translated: CASGGGTKETQYF.